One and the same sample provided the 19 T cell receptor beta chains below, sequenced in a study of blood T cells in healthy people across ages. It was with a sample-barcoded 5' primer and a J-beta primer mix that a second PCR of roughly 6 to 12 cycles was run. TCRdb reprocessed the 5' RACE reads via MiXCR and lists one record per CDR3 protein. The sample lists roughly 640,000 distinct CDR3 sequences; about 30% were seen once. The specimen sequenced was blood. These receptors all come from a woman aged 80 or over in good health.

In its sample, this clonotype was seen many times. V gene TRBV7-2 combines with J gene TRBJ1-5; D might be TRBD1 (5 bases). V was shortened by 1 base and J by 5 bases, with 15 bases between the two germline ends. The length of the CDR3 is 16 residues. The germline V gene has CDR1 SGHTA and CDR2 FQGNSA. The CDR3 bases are TGTGCCAGCAGCTTAGGACAAGGGATGGGGGATCAGCCCCAGCATTTT. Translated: CASSLGQGMGDQPQHF.

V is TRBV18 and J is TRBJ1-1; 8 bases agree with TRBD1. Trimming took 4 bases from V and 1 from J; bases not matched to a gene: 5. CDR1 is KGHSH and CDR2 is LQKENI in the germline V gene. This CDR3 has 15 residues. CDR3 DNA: TGTGCCAGCTCACGAGGGACAGGCGGGAACACTGAAGCTTTCTTT. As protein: CASSRGTGGNTEAFF.

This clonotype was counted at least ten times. Here the CDR3 reads CASSTRKDTAYEQYF. In nucleotides, the CDR3 is TGTGCCAGCAGTACCCGCAAGGATACTGCCTACGAGCAGTACTTC. This rearrangement joins TRBV6-6 to TRBJ2-7; D unclear. This CDR3 is built from 15 residues. Germline CDR1 reads MNHNY; CDR2 reads SVGAGI (reference sequence). V was clipped by 5 bases and J by 2 bases, with 16 bases between them.

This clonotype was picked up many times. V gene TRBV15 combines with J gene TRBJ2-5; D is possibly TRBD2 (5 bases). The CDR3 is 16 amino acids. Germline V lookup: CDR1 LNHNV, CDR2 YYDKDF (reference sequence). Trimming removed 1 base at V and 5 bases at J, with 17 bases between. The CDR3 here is CATSRAPDSTRETQYF. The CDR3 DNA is TGTGCCACCAGCAGAGCCCCGGACTCTACACGGGAGACCCAGTACTTC.

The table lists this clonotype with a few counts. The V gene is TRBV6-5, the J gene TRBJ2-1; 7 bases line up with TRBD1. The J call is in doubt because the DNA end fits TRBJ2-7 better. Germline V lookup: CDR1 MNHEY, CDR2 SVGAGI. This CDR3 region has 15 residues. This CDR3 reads CASSAIQGVYNEQYF. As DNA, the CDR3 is TGTGCCAGCAGTGCCATTCAGGGGGTCTACAATGAGCAGTACTTC.

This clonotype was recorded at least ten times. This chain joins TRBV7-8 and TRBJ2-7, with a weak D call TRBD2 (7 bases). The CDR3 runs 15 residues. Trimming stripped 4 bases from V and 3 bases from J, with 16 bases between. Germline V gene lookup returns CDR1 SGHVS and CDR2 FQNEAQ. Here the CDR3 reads CASSSGRGAHYEQYF. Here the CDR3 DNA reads TGTGCCAGCAGCTCGGGGAGGGGGGCCCACTACGAGCAGTACTTC.

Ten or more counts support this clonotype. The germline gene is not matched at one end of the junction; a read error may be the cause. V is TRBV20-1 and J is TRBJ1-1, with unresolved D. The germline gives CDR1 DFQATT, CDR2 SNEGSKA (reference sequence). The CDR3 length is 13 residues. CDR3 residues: CSARGGGDGEAFF. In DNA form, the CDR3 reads TGCAGTGCAAGAGGAGGAGGCGACGGTGAAGCTTTCTTT.

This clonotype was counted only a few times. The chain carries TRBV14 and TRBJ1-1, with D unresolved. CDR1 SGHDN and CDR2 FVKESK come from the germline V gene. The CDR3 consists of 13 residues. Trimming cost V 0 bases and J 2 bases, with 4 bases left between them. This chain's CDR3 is CASSQDGNTEAFF. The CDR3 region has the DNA TGTGCCAGCAGCCAAGATGGAAACACTGAAGCTTTCTTT.

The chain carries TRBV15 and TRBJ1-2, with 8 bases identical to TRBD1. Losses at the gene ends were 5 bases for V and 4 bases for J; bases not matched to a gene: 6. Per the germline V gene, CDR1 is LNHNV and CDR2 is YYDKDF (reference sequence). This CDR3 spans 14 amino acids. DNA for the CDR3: TGTGCCACCAGCTTCAGGGGGCCCGGCTATGGCTACACCTTC. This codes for CATSFRGPGYGYTF.

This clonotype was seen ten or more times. DNA of the CDR3: TGTGCCAGCAGGAAGGAGAGGGATCCCTCCTACGAGCAGTACTTC. Translated, it gives CASRKERDPSYEQYF. This chain links TRBV28 with TRBJ2-7; tentatively, D is TRBD2 (5 bases). CDR1 is MDHEN and CDR2 is SYDVKM in the germline V gene. The CDR3 spans 15 residues. Trimming took 6 bases from V and 0 from J, leaving 15 bases between them.

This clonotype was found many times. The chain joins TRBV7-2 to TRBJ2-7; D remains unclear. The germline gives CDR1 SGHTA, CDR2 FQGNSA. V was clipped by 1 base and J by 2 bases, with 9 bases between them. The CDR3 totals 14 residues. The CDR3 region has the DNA TGTGCCAGCAGCTTAGGCGGCGTCACCTACGAGCAGTACTTC. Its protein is CASSLGGVTYEQYF.

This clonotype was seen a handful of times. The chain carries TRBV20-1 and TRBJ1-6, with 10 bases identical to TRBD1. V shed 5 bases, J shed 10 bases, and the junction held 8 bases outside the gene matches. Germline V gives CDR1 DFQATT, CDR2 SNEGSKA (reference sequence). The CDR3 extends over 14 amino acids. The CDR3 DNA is TGCAGTGCTGGGGGGGGGACAGGGGTGTCACCCCTCCACTTT. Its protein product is CSAGGGTGVSPLHF.

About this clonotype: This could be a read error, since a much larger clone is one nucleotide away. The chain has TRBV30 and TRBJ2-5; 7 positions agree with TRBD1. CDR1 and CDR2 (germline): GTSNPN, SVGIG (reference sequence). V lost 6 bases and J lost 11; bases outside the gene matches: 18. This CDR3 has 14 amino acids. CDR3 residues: CACHPQQGRNEQYF. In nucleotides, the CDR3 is TGTGCCTGTCACCCCCAACAGGGGCGGAATGAGCAGTACTTC.

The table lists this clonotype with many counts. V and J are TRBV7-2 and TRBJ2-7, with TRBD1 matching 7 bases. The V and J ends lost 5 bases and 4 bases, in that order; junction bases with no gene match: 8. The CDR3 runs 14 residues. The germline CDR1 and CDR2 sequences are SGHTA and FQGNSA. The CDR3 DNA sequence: TGTGCCAGCAGCGCCAGAGGGGGCGGGTACGAGCAGTACTTC. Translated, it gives CASSARGGGYEQYF.

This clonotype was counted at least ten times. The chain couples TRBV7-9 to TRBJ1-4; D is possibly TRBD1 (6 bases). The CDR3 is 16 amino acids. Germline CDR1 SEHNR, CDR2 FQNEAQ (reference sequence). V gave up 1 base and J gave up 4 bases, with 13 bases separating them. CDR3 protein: CASSLGRTELNEKLFF. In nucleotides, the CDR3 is TGTGCCAGCAGCTTAGGTCGGACAGAACTTAATGAAAAACTGTTTTTT. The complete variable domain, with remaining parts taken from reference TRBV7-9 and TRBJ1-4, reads DTGVSQNPRHKITKRGQNVTFRCDPISEHNRLYWYRQTLGQGPEFLTYFQNEAQLEKSRLLSDRFSAERPKGSFSTLEIQRTEQGDSAMYLCASSLGRTELNEKLFFGSGTQLSVL.

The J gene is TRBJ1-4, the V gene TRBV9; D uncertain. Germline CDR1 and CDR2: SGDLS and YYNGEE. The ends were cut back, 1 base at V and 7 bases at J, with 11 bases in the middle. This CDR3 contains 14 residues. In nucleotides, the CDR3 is TGTGCCAGCAGCGTAAATGGTCCGTCTGAAAAACTGTTTTTT. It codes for CASSVNGPSEKLFF.

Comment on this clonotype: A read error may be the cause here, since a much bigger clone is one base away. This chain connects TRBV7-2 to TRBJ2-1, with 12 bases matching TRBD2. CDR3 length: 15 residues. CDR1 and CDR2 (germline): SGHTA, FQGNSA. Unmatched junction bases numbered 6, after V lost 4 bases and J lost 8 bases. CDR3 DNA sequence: TGTGCCAGCAGCTGGACTAGCGGGGCTAACGATGAGCAGTTCTTC. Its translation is CASSWTSGANDEQFF. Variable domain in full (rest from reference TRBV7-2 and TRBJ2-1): GAGVSQSPSNKVTEKGKDVELRCDPISGHTALYWYRQSLGQGLEFLIYFQGNSAPDKSGLPSDRFSAERTGGSVSTLTIQRTQQEDSAVYLCASSWTSGANDEQFFGPGTRLTVL.

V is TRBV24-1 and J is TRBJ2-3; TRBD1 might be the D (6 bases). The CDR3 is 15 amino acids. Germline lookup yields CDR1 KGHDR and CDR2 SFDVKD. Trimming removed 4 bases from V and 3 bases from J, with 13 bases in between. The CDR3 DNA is TGTGCCACCAGTGACCGCGGACAGTCGACAGATACGCAGTATTTT. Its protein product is CATSDRGQSTDTQYF.

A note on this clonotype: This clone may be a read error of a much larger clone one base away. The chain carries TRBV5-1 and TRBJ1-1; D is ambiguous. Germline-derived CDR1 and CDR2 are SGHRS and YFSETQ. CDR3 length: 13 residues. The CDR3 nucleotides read TGCGCCAGCAGCTCCCCCCTCACATCGGAAGTTTTCTTT. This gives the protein CASSSPLTSEVFF.